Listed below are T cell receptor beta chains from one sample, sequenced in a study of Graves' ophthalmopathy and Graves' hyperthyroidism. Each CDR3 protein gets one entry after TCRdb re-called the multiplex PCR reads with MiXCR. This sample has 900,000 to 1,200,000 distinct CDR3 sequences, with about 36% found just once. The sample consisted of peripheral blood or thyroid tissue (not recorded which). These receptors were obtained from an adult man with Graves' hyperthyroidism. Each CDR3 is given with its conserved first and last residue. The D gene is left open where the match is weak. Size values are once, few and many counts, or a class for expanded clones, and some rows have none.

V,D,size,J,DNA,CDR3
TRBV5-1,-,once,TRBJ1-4,TGCGCCAGCAGCTCTCGGGGAGCAACTAATGAAAAACTGTTTTTT,CASSSRGATNEKLFF
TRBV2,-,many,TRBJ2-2,TGTGCCAGCAGTGATCCTAGGACCGGGGAGCTGTTTTTT,CASSDPRTGELFF
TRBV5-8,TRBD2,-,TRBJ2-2,TGTGCCAGCAGGGGACTAGCGGGCACCGGGGAGCTGTTTTTT,CASRGLAGTGELFF
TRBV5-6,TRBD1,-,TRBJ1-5,TGTGCCAGCAGCTTAGGGACAGGAACACATAGCAATCAGCCCCAGCATTTT,CASSLGTGTHSNQPQHF
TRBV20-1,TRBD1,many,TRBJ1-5,TGCAGTGCTACCGGGGACAGGGGAAATCAGCCCCAGCATTTT,CSATGDRGNQPQHF
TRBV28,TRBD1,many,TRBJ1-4,TGTGCCAGCAGTTTAACGGACAGGTCTTTGGTTTTT,CASSLTDRSLVF
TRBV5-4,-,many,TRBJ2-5,TGTGCCAGCAGCTTGGGTGAATGGGGGTCAGAGACCCAGTACTTC,CASSLGEWGSETQYF
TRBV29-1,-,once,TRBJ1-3,TGCAGCTCAGGTCCGTACGGAAACACCATATATTTT,CSSGPYGNTIYF
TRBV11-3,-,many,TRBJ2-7,TGTGCCAGCAGCCACACCAGCGTGGACTCCCAAGTCGAGCAGTACTTC,CASSHTSVDSQVEQYF
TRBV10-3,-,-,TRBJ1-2,TGTGCCATAGGGACGTCTGGCTACACCTTC,CAIGTSGYTF
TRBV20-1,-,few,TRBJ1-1,TGCAGTGCTAACCCACCCCAGGGTAACACTGAAGCTTTCTTT,CSANPPQGNTEAFF
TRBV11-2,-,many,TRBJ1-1,TGTGCCAGCAGCTCGGGACGGCTGCGCTACACTGAAGCTTTCTTT,CASSSGRLRYTEAFF
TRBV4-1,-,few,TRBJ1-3,TGCGCCAGCAGCCCTTTAAACCCAGGGTCTGGAAACACCATATATTTT,CASSPLNPGSGNTIYF
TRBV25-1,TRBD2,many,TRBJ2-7,TGTGCCAGCAGTGAGCTCCGGGACCCCTGGGGGGGCGAGCAGTACTTC,CASSELRDPWGGEQYF
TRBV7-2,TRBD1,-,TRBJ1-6,TGTGCCAGCAGCTTAGCACCGGGACAGGGGACCAATTCACCCCTCCACTTT,CASSLAPGQGTNSPLHF
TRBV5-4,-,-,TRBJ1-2,TGTGCCAGCAGCTTGAAAGGCCTGGAGCACTATGGCTACACCTTC,CASSLKGLEHYGYTF
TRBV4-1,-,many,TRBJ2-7,TGCGCCAGCAGCCAAGATCGAGGGCCATACTACGAGCAGTACTTC,CASSQDRGPYYEQYF
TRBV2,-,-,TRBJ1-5,TGTGCCAGCAGCGCGGGGACCTCTGCCCCTAATCAGCCCCAGCATTTT,CASSAGTSAPNQPQHF
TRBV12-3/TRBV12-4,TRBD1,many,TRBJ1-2,TGTGCCAGCAAAAAGGGACAGGGGAGCTATGGCTACACCTTC,CASKKGQGSYGYTF
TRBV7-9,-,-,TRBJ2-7,TGTGCCAGCAGCCAGTCCGGGACCGTCTACGAGCAGTACTTC,CASSQSGTVYEQYF
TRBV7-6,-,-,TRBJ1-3,TGTGCCAGCAGCATGGACAAGAACACCATATATTTT,CASSMDKNTIYF
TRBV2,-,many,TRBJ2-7,TGTGCCAGCAGTGAAGGGAACTACGAGCAGTACTTC,CASSEGNYEQYF
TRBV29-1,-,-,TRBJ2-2,TGCAGCGTTGCGGGGCGGACCGGGGAGCTGTTTTTT,CSVAGRTGELFF
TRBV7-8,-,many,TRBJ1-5,TGTGCCAGCAGCAACCGACATAGCGAAGCGAAACATCAGCCCCAGCATTTT,CASSNRHSEAKHQPQHF
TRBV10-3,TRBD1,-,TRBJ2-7,TGTGCCAGCAGTCCCCAACCCGGGACAGGGGTCACCTACGAGCAGTACTTC,CASSPQPGTGVTYEQYF
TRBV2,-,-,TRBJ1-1,TGTGCCAGCAGTGGAACAGGAAATAATGAAGCTTTCTTT,CASSGTGNNEAFF
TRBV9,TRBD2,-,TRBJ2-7,TGTGCCAGCAGCGTCGGTGGGGAGGGGACCGGCGAGCAGTACTTC,CASSVGGEGTGEQYF
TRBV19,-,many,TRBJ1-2,TGTGCCAGTAGTGGAGTTAACTATGGCTACACCTTC,CASSGVNYGYTF
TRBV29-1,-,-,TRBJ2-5,TGCAGCGCGGGGGGGGAGACAGGGCCCGGTGAGACCCAGTACTTC,CSAGGETGPGETQYF
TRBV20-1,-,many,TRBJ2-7,TGCAGTGCTCGGAGGCAGTCTTCCTCCTACGAGCAGTACTTC,CSARRQSSSYEQYF